The sequence of this TCR beta chain was determined in a study of blood T cell repertoires in COVID-19. On the study more broadly: The origin of the acute and convalescent COVID-19 samples was the United States, Italy and Spain.

Per the original data handling: It was from reference gene primer amplification that nucleated cell counts were estimated. TCRdb's table, derived via immunoSEQ multiplex PCR, lists solely in-frame clones and lacks some. D and trimming come from the DNA, and the V and J calls and clone size come from that table. Of roughly 240,000 clones in the sample, 86% were seen once. The V gene lost 0 bases and the J gene lost 0 bases, with 8 bases spanning the gap. CDR3 length equals 15 residues. Germline loops: CDR1 MGHRA, CDR2 YSYEKL. The chain has TRBV4-1 and TRBJ1-2; D is possibly TRBD1 (6 bases). The receptor was derived from a woman aged 80 or over with COVID-19, enrolled during active disease. The specimen was peripheral blood. In DNA, the CDR3 is TGCGCCAGCAGCCAAGACTGGACAGCTAACTATGGCTACACCTTC. Translated, it gives CASSQDWTANYGYTF.